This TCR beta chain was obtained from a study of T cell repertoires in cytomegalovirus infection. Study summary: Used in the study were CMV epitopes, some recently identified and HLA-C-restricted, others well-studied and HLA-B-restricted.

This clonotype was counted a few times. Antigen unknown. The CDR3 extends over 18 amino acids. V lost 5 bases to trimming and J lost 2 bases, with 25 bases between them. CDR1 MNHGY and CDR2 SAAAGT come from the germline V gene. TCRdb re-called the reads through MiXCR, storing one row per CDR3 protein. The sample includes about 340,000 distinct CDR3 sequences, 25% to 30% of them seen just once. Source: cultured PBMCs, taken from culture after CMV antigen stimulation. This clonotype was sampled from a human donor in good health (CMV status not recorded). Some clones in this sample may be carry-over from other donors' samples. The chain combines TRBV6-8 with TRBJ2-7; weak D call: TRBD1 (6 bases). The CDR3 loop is CASSTPRLGRGTPYEQYF. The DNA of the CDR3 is TGTGCCAGCAGTACTCCCCGTCTCGGAAGGGGGACACCCTACGAGCAGTACTTC.